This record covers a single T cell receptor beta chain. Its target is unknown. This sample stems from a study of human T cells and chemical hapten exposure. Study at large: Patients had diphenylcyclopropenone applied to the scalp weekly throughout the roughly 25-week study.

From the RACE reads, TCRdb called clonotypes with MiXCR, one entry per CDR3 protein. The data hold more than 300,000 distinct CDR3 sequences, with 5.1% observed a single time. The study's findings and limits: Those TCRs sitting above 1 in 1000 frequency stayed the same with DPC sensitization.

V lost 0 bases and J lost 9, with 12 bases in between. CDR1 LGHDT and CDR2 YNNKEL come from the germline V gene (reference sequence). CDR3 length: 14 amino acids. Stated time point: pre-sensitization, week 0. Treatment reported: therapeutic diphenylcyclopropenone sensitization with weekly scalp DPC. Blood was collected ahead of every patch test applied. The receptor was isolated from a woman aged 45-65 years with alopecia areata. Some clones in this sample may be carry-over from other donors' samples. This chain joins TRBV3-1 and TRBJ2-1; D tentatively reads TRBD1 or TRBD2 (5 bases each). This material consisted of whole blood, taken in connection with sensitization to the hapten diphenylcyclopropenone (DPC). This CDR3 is CASSQEITRGEQFF. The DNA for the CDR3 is TGTGCCAGCAGCCAAGAAATTACGAGGGGTGAGCAGTTCTTC.